The TCR beta chain described here comes from a study of CD8+CD57+ T cells in acquired aplastic anemia. Study in general: The average for DNA from sorted CD4+ and CD8+ cells was 3 to 3.5 ug. Reads per healthy sample averaged about 10 million (CD4+) and 11 million to 14 million (CD8+). Findings and limits, study-wide: Patients showed no significant difference from controls in CD8+ Simpson's diversity. In common between the patients and the controls were some 28 CD8+ CDR3 sequences.

The germline V gene has CDR1 SNHLY and CDR2 FYNNEI. V lost 4 bases, J lost 4 bases, and 10 bases lay in between. The CDR3 covers 13 residues. This clonotype was found many times. Antigen unknown. TCR beta VDJ and CDR3 were profiled, and genomic DNA was the template. MiXCR was run by TCRdb on the reads, yielding one entry per CDR3 protein. The repertoire holds some 240,000 distinct CDR3 sequences, approximately 35% seen once, with around 1.1% in the top ten. The genes are TRBV2 and TRBJ2-5; weak D call: TRBD1 (5 bases). This TCR came from a human donor in good health, serving as a control. What was sequenced was sorted CD4+, CD8+, or CD8+CD57+ T cells (not recorded which) from PBMCs. In DNA, the CDR3 is TGTGCCAGCAGTGTTATAAGGGGAGAGACCCAGTACTTC. Its translation is CASSVIRGETQYF.